The present TCR beta chain was sequenced within a study of control samples from healthy donors and cancer patients. The assay was immunoSEQ multiplex PCR, and TCRdb's table has in-frame clones only and misses some. The table shows approximately 80,000 clones, with 91% occurring only once. Trimming stripped 4 bases from V and 10 bases from J, with 13 bases between. This CDR3 contains 11 residues. Germline V gene data show CDR1 as SQVTM and CDR2 as ANQGSEA. Source material: blood. The chain couples TRBV29-1 to TRBJ1-1, with a possible D match to TRBD1 (5 bases). The clonotype was recovered from a man aged 25 to 40 in good health. The CDR3: CSVVGEGRAFF. For the CDR3, the DNA is TGCAGCGTTGTGGGGGAAGGAAGAGCTTTCTTT.